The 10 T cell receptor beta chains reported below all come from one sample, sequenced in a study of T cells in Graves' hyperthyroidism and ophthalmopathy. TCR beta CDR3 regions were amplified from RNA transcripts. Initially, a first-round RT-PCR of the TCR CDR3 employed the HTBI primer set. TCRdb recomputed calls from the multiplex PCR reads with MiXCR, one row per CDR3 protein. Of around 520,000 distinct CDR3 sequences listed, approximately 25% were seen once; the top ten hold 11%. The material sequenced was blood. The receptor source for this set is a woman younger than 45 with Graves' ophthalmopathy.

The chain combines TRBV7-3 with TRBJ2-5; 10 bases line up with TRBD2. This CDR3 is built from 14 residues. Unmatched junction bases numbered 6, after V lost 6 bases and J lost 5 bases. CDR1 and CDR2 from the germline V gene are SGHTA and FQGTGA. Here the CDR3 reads CASSSAGGPETQYF. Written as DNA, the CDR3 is TGTGCCAGCAGTTCAGCGGGGGGGCCGGAGACCCAGTACTTC.

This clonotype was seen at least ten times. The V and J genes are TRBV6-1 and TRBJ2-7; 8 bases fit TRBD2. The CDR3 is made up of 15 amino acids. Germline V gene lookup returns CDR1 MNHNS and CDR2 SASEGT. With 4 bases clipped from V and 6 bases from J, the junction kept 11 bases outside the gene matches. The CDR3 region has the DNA TGTGCCAGCAGTGCGGGGGGGACCCCCGGGATCGAGCAGTACTTC. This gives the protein CASSAGGTPGIEQYF.

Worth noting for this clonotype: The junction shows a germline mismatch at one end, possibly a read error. In nucleotides, the CDR3 is TGTGCCGGCAGAAAATTACCGGGACAGGGATCTAACACCATATATTTT. Amino acids: CAGRKLPGQGSNTIYF. The V and J genes are TRBV6-1 and TRBJ1-3, with 9 bases lining up with TRBD1. The CDR3 length is 16 residues. Germline CDR1 reads MNHNS; CDR2 reads SASEGT.

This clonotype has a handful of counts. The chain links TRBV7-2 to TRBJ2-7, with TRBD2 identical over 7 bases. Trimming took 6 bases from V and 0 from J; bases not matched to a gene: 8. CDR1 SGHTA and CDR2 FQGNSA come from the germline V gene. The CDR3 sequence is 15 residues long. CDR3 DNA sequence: TGTGCCAGCAGTTCTACTAGCGCTAGCTCCTACGAGCAGTACTTC. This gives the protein CASSSTSASSYEQYF.

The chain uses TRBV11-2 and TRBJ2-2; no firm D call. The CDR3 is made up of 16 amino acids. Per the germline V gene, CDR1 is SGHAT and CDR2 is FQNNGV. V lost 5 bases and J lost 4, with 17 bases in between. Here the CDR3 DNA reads TGTGCCAGCAGCCCCCGATTTGGCGGAGCCACCGGGGAGCTGTTTTTT. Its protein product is CASSPRFGGATGELFF. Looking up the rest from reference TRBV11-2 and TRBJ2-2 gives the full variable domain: EAGVAQSPRYKIIEKRQSVAFWCNPISGHATLYWYQQILGQGPKLLIQFQNNGVVDDSQLPKDRFSAERLKGVDSTLKIQPAKLEDSAVYLCASSPRFGGATGELFFGEGSRLTVL.

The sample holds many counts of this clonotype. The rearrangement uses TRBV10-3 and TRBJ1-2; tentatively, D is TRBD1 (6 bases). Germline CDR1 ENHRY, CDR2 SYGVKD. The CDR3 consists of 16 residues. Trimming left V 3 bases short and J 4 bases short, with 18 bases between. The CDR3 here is CAISEAHRERGYGYTF. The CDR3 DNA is TGTGCCATCAGTGAAGCCCACAGGGAGCGTGGCTATGGCTACACCTTC.

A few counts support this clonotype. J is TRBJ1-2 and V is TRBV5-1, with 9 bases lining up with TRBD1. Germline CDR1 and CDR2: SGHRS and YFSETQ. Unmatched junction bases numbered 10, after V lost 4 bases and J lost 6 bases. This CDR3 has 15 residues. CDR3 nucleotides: TGCGCCAGCAGCCCCTGGACAGGGGCGAACGATGGCTACACCTTC. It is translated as CASSPWTGANDGYTF.

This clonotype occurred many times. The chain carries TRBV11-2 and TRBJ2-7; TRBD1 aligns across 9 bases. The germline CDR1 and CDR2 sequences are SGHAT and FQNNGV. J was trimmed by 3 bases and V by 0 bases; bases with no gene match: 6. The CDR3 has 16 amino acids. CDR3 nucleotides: TGTGCCAGCAGCTTAGACGGACAGGGGAATTTCTACGAGCAGTACTTC. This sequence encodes CASSLDGQGNFYEQYF.

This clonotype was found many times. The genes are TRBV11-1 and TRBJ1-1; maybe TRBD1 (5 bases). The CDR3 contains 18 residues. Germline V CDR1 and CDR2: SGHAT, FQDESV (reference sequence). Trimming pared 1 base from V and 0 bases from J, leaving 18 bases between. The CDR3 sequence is CASSLGGAGGIMNTEAFF. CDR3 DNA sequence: TGTGCCAGCAGCTTAGGAGGGGCGGGAGGGATCATGAACACTGAAGCTTTCTTT.

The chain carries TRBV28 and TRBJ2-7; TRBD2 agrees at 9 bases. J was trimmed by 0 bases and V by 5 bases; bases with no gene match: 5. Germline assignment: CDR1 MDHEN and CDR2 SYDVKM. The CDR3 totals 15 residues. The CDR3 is CASSHRTSVSYEQYF. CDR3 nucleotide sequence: TGTGCCAGCAGTCATCGGACTAGCGTCTCCTACGAGCAGTACTTC.